This TCR beta chain emerged from a study of cytomegalovirus exposure and HLA in healthy donors. The PCR was carried out with 60 Vbeta primers and 13 Jbeta primers. The protocol was immunoSEQ multiplex PCR, while the TCRdb copy is restricted to in-frame clones and leaves out a portion. The table lists about 130,000 clones, around three quarters of them singletons. The germline V and J ends were trimmed by 5 bases and 0 bases, with 17 bases remaining between them. CDR3 length: 15 amino acids. Germline CDR1 and CDR2: SQVTM and ANQGSEA. This clonotype was sampled from a man aged 40-50 years in good health and CMV-seronegative. Sequenced material: PBMCs. The chain links TRBV29-1 to TRBJ2-7; tentative D call: TRBD2 (7 bases). The CDR3: CSVIGTGGHSYEQYF. CDR3 sequence (DNA): TGCAGCGTTATCGGGACCGGGGGGCACTCCTACGAGCAGTACTTC.